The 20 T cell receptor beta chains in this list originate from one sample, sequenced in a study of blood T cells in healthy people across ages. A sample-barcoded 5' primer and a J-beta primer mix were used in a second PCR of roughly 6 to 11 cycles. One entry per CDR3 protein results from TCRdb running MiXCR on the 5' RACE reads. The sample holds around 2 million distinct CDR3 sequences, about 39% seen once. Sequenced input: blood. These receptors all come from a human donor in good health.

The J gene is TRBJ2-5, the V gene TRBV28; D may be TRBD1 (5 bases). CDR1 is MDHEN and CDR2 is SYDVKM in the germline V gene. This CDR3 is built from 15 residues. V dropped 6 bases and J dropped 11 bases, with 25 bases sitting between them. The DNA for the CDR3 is TGTGCCAGCAGCCCCCTCTTGACAGATTACAATGAGCAGTACTTC. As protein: CASSPLLTDYNEQYF.

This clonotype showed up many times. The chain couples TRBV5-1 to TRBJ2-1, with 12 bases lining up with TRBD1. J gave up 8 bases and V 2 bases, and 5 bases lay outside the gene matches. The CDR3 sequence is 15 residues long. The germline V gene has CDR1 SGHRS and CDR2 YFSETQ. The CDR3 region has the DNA TGCGCCAGCAGCTTAGGGACAGGGGGCAGCGATGAGCAGTTCTTC. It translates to CASSLGTGGSDEQFF.

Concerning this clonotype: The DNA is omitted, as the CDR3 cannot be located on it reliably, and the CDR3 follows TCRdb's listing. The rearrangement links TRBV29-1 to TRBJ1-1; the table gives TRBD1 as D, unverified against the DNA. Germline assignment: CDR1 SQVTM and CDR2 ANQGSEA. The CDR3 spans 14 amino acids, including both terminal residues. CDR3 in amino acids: CSVRFGVPNTEAFF.

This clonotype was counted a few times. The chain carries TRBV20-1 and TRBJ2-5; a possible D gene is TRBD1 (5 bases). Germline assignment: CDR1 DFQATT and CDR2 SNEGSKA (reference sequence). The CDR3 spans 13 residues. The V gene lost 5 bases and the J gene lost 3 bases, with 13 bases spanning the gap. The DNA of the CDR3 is TGCAGTGCTCAATTCCAGGGCAAAGAGACCCAGTACTTC. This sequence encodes CSAQFQGKETQYF.

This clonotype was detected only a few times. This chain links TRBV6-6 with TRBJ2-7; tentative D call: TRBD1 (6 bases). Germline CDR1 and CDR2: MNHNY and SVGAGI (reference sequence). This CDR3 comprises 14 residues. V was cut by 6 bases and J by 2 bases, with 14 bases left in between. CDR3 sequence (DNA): TGTGCCAGCAGCCACCGGGACACCACCTACGAGCAGTACTTC. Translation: CASSHRDTTYEQYF.

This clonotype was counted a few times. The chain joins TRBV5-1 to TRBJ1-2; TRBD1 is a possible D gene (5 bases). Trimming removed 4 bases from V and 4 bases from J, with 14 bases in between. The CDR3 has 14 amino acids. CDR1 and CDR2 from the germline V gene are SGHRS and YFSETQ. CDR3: CASSPGTSGYGYTF. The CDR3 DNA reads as TGCGCCAGCAGCCCCGGGACCTCCGGCTATGGCTACACCTTC.

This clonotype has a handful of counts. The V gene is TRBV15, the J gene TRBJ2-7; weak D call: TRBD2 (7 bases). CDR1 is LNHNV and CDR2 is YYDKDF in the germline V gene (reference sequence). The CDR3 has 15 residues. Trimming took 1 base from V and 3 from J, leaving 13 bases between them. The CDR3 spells CATSRGEGEVYEQYF. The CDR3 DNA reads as TGTGCCACCAGCAGAGGGGAGGGGGAGGTCTACGAGCAGTACTTC.

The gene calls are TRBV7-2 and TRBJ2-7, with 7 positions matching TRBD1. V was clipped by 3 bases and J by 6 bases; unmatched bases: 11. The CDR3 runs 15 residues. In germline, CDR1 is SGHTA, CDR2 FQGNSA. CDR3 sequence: CASSLSSGTDVEQYF. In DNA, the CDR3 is TGTGCCAGCAGCTTGTCGTCCGGGACAGACGTCGAGCAGTACTTC.

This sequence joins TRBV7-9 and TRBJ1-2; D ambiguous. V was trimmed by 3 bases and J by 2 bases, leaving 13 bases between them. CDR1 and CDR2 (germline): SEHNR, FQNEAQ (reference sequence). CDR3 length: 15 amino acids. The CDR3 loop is CASSFELRPNYGYTF. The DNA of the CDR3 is TGTGCCAGCAGCTTCGAGCTCAGACCAAACTATGGCTACACCTTC.

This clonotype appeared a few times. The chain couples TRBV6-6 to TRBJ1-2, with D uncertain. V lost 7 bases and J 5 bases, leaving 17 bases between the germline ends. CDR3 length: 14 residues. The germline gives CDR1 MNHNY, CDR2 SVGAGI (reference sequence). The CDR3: CASKTSQVAYGYTF. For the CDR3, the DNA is TGTGCCAGCAAAACGTCCCAAGTGGCTTATGGCTACACCTTC.

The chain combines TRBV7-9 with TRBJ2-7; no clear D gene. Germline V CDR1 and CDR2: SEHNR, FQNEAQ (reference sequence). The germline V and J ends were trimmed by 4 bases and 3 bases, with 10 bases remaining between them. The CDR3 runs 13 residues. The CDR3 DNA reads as TGTGCCAGCAGCTCAACCTGGAGCTACGAGCAGTACTTC. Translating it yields CASSSTWSYEQYF.

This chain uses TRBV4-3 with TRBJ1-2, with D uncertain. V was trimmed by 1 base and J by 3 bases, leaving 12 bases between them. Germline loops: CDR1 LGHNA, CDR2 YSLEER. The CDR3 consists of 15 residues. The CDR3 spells CASSQAPDSDYGYTF. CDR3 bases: TGCGCCAGCAGCCAAGCTCCGGATAGCGACTATGGCTACACCTTC.

The CDR3 DNA sequence: TGCAGTGCTCATCACAGGGGTTATAGCAATCAGCCCCAGCATTTT. Encoded protein: CSAHHRGYSNQPQHF. This chain connects TRBV20-1 to TRBJ1-5; 7 bases align to TRBD1. The trim removed 5 bases at V and 0 bases at J, leaving 7 bases unmatched. This CDR3 contains 15 residues. Germline CDR1 and CDR2: DFQATT and SNEGSKA (reference sequence).

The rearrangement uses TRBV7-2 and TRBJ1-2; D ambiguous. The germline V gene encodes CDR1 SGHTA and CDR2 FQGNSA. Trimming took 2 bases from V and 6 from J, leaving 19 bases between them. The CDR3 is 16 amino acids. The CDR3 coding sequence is TGTGCCAGCAGCTTATATCCCGGCGGTCTGGGTAATGGCTACACCTTC. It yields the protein CASSLYPGGLGNGYTF.

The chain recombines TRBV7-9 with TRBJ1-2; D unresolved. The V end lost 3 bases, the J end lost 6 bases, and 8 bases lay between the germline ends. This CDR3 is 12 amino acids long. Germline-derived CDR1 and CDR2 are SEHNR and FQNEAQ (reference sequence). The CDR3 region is CASSLAENGYTF. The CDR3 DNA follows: TGTGCCAGCAGCTTGGCCGAGAATGGCTACACCTTC.

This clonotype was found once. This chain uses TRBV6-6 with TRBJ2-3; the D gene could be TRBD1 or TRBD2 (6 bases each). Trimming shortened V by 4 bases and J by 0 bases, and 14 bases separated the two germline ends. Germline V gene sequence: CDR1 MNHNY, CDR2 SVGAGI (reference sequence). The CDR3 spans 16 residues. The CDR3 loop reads CASSSHRGGSTDTQYF. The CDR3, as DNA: TGTGCCAGCAGTTCTCACCGAGGGGGGAGCACAGATACGCAGTATTTT.

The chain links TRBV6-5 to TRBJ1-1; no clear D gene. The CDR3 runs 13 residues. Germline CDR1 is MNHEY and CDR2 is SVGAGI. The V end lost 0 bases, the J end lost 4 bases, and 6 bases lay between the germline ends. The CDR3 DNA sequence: TGTGCCAGCAGTTACTCGCAGAGCACTGAAGCTTTCTTT. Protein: CASSYSQSTEAFF.

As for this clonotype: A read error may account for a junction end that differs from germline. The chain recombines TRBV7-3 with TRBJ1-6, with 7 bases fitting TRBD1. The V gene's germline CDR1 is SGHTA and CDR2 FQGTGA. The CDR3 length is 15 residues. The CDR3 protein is CAGSSTAGGNSPLHF. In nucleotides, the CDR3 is TGTGCCGGCAGCTCCACCGCAGGGGGTAATTCACCCCTCCACTTT. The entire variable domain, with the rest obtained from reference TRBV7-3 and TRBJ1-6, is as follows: GAGVSQTPSNKVTEKGKYVELRCDPISGHTALYWYRQSLGQGPEFLIYFQGTGAADDSGLPNDRFFAVRPEGSVSTLKIQRTERGDSAVYLCAGSSTAGGNSPLHFGNGTRLTVT.

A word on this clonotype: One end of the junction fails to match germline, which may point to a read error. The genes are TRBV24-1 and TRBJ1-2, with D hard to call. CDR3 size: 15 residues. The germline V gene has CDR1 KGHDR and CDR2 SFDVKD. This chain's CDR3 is CAASDPPRGAYGYTF. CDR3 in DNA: TGTGCCGCCAGTGATCCTCCACGCGGCGCCTATGGCTACACCTTC.

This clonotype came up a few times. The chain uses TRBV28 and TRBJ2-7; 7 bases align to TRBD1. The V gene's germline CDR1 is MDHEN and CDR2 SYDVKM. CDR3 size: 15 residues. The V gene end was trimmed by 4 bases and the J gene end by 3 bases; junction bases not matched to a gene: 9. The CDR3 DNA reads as TGTGCCAGCAGTTCAAACAGGGGAACCATCTACGAGCAGTACTTC. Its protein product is CASSSNRGTIYEQYF.